The 2 T cell receptor beta chains given below trace back to one sample, sequenced in a study of identical twins. TCRdb re-called the 5' RACE reads through MiXCR, storing one row per CDR3 protein. Of 700,000 or so distinct CDR3 sequences detected, 8.6% appear once; the ten largest clones hold around 0.98%. This sample was shared with a second study, whose subject was yellow fever vaccine responses in identical twins.

Sequencing was performed on PBMCs. These TCRs come from a woman younger than 35 in good health.

This clonotype appeared a few times. This rearrangement joins TRBV6-2 or TRBV6-3 to TRBJ2-2, with a possible D match to TRBD1 (6 bases). This CDR3 has 15 amino acids. V was clipped by 6 bases and J by 5 bases, with 16 bases between them. Germline V CDR1 and CDR2: MNHEY, SVGEGT. The CDR3 sequence: CASRVAGALTGELFF. CDR3 nucleotides: TGTGCCAGCAGAGTCGCAGGGGCACTAACCGGGGAGCTGTTTTTT.

This clonotype was detected only a few times. The chain uses TRBV7-6 and TRBJ2-5, with 7 bases fitting TRBD1. This CDR3 has 15 residues. Germline V gene data show CDR1 as SGHVS and CDR2 as FNYEAQ. Trimming at V came to 1 base and at J to 5 bases, leaving 7 bases not matched to a gene. The CDR3 is CASSLGLTGRETQYF. CDR3 bases: TGTGCCAGCAGCTTAGGACTGACAGGGCGGGAGACCCAGTACTTC.